This T cell receptor (beta chain) emerged from a study of shared T cell receptors in the human thymus. With 7 bases clipped from V and 1 base from J, the junction kept 18 bases outside the gene matches. Looked up from germline, CDR1 is SQVTM and CDR2 is ANQGSEA. This CDR3 has 17 residues. Assay: immunoSEQ multiplex PCR; the TCRdb copy retains only in-frame clones and omits some. Of 55,000 to 80,000 clones listed, over 90% are singletons. Source material: thymocytes. The chain recombines TRBV29-1 with TRBJ1-1, with 7 bases fitting TRBD1. The TCR sequence derives from a human donor. The CDR3 DNA follows: TGCAGCGCCAGGGTGGGTCACAGGGGACAACCGAACACTGAAGCTTTCTTT. Its translation: CSARVGHRGQPNTEAFF.